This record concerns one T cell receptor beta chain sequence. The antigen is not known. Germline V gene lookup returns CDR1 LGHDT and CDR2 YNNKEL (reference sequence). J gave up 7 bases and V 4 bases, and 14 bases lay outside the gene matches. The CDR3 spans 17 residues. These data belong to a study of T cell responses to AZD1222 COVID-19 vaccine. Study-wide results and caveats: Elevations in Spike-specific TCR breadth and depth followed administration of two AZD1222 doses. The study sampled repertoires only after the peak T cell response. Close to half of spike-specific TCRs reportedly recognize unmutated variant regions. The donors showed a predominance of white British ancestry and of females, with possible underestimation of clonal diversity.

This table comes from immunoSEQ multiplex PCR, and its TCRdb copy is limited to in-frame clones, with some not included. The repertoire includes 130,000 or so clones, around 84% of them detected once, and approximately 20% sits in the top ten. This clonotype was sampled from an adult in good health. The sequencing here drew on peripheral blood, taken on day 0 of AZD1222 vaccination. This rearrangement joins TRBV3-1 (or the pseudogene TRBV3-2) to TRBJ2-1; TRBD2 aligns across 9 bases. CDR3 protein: CASSLSPSGGKRNEQFF. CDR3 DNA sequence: TGTGCCAGCAGCCTGAGTCCCAGCGGGGGGAAGAGGAATGAGCAGTTCTTC.